The 11 T cell receptor beta chains reported below all come from one sample, sequenced in a study of shared clonotypes between healthy human individuals (dated by TCRdb to the early 2020s). Libraries were prepared through the immunoSEQ multiplex PCR assay. The clones in this table, taken by TCRdb from immuneACCESS, are in-frame only. Not every clone is retained; where verified, under half of the shortfall comes from an unresolved V gene, and the cause of the rest is unknown. This sample holds 2 million to 3 million clones; 80% to 95% were observed only once. The ten largest make up 0.35% to 0.45% of the sample. Sequencing input: naive CD4+ T cells from PBMCs. The cell subset or site label for this specimen denotes: CD45RA+ positively selected. These receptor sequences come from a man aged 18-30 years in good health. Some clones in this sample may be carry-over from other donors' samples.

The chain combines TRBV28 with TRBJ1-2; perhaps TRBD1 as D (5 bases). Trimming took 6 bases from V and 8 from J, leaving 16 bases between them. CDR1 is MDHEN and CDR2 is SYDVKM in the germline V gene. This CDR3 comprises 13 residues. The DNA of the CDR3 is TGTGCCAGCAGCGTGACAGACCGTAGAGGCTACACCTTC. It is translated as CASSVTDRRGYTF.

The V and J genes are TRBV5-4 and TRBJ1-2; tentative D call: TRBD1 (5 bases). This CDR3 contains 14 residues. Germline V gene data show CDR1 as SGHNT and CDR2 as YYREEE (reference sequence). V shed 2 bases and J shed 9 bases, with 17 bases lying between them. CDR3 in amino acids: CASSLDPGGSSYTF. CDR3 DNA sequence: TGTGCCAGCAGCTTAGACCCGGGGGGATCCAGCTACACCTTC.

This clone occurred once. Other DNA variants within this sample encode the same CDR3. The genes are TRBV5-1 and TRBJ1-4; D gene unclear. Germline CDR1 is SGHRS and CDR2 is YFSETQ. The CDR3 is made up of 14 amino acids. The V gene lost 0 bases and the J gene lost 2 bases, with 5 bases spanning the gap. This CDR3 reads CASSLEGTNEKLFF. The CDR3 DNA is TGCGCCAGCAGCTTGGAGGGCACTAATGAAAAACTGTTTTTT.

The sample holds one count of this clone. The chain is built from TRBV6-6 and TRBJ1-2; D perhaps matches TRBD1 (5 bases). Germline-derived CDR1 and CDR2 are MNHNY and SVGAGI (reference sequence). This CDR3 has 13 amino acids. Trimming stripped 9 bases from V and 6 bases from J, with 17 bases between. In DNA form, the CDR3 reads TGTGCCAGTGGGGCGGCGACTCTGAATGGCTACACCTTC. This encodes CASGAATLNGYTF.

The chain is built from TRBV30 and TRBJ1-2; D remains ambiguous. Per germline, CDR1 GTSNPN and CDR2 SVGIG (reference sequence). CDR3 length equals 12 residues. The V gene lost 2 bases and the J gene lost 3 bases, with 7 bases spanning the gap. The CDR3: CAWSTADYGYTF. In nucleotides, the CDR3 is TGTGCCTGGAGTACAGCGGACTATGGCTACACCTTC.

To note about this clone: Other nucleotide sequences from this sample produce the same CDR3. The chain carries TRBV2 and TRBJ1-3, with D perhaps matching TRBD1 (6 bases). The V and J ends lost 6 bases and 4 bases respectively, with 7 bases between them. In germline, CDR1 is SNHLY, CDR2 FYNNEI. This CDR3 spans 12 amino acids. CDR3 DNA: TGTGCCAGCAGCGACAGGGGAAACACCATATATTTT. Translated, it gives CASSDRGNTIYF. Full variable domain (rest looked up from reference TRBV2 and TRBJ1-3): EPEVTQTPSHQVTQMGQEVILRCVPISNHLYFYWYRQILGQKVEFLVSFYNNEISEKSEIFDDQFSVERPDGSNFTLKIRSTKLEDSAMYFCASSDRGNTIYFGEGSWLTVV.

A few counts support this clone. This CDR3 reads CASSSTSQPQHF. CDR3 DNA sequence: TGTGCCAGCAGTTCCACCTCTCAGCCCCAGCATTTT. V and J are TRBV28 and TRBJ1-5; D is ambiguous. The CDR3 consists of 12 residues. Germline V lookup: CDR1 MDHEN, CDR2 SYDVKM. Between the trimmed V and J ends, which lost 4 bases and 6 bases, there was a span of 7 bases.

This chain uses TRBV5-6 with TRBJ2-7, with TRBD1 matching over 7 bases. The CDR3 runs to 15 residues. Germline V gene sequence: CDR1 SGHDT, CDR2 YYEEEE. V dropped 1 base and J dropped 6; count of bases not matched to a gene: 10. The CDR3 DNA is TGTGCCAGCAGCTTGCCGACAGGGACCACTGTCGAGCAGTACTTC. It is translated as CASSLPTGTTVEQYF. The whole variable domain, filled in from reference TRBV5-6 and TRBJ2-7, reads DAGVTQSPTHLIKTRGQQVTLRCSPKSGHDTVSWYQQALGQGPQFIFQYYEEEERQRGNFPDRFSGHQFPNYSSELNVNALLLGDSALYLCASSLPTGTTVEQYFGPGTRLTVT.

The rearrangement links TRBV28 to TRBJ1-4; 8 bases line up with TRBD1. Looked up from germline, CDR1 is MDHEN and CDR2 is SYDVKM. V lost 3 bases and J lost 8; bases outside the gene matches: 14. The CDR3 has 17 residues. The CDR3 here is CASSFPVWTGREEKLFF. The CDR3 nucleotides read TGTGCCAGCAGTTTCCCCGTCTGGACAGGGAGAGAGGAAAAACTGTTTTTT.

The V and J genes are TRBV6-4 and TRBJ2-6; D is ambiguous. Trimming removed 5 bases at V and 0 bases at J, with 8 bases between. CDR3 length equals 15 residues. Germline V CDR1 and CDR2: MRHNA, SNTAGT. CDR3 nucleotide sequence: TGTGCCAGCAGTCAACAGATCTCTGGGGCCAACGTCCTGACTTTC. Translated: CASSQQISGANVLTF.

This chain joins TRBV5-4 and TRBJ2-1, with D possibly TRBD2 on 5 matching bases. Germline V gene data show CDR1 as SGHNT and CDR2 as YYREEE (reference sequence). The CDR3 is 14 residues long. V gave up 4 bases and J gave up 0 bases, with 8 bases separating them. The CDR3 reads CASSRDSSYNEQFF. CDR3 in DNA: TGTGCCAGCAGCCGGGATTCCTCCTACAATGAGCAGTTCTTC.